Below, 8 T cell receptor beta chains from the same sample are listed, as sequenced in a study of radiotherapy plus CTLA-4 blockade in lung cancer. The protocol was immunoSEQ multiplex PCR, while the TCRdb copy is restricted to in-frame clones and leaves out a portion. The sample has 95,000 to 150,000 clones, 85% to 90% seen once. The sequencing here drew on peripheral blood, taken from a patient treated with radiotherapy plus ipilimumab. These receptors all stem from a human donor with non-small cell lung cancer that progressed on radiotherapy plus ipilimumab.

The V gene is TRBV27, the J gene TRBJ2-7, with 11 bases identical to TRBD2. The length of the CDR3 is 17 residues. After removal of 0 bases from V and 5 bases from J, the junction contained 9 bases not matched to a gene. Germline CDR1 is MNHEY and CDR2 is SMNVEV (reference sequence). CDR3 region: CASSLSGLAGGIDEQYF. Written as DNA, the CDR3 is TGTGCCAGCAGTTTATCGGGGCTAGCGGGAGGTATCGACGAGCAGTACTTC.

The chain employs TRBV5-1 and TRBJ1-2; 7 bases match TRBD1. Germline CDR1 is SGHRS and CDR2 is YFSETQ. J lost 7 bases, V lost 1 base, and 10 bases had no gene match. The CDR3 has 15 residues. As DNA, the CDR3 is TGCGCCAGCAGCTTGTTCAGACAGGGAGCAACTGGCTACACCTTC. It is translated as CASSLFRQGATGYTF.

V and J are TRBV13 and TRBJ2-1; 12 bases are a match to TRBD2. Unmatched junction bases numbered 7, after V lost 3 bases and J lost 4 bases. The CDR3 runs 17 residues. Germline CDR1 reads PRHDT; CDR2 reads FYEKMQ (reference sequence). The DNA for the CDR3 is TGTGCCAGCAGCTTTAGACTAGCGGGAGTTTTTTACAATGAGCAGTTCTTC. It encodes CASSFRLAGVFYNEQFF.

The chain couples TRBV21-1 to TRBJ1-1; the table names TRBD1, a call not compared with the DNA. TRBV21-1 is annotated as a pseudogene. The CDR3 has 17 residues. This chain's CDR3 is CASSECLRHSVDTEAFF. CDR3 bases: TGTGCCAGCAGTGAATGTCTCAGACACTCTGTCGACACTGAAGCTTTCTTT.

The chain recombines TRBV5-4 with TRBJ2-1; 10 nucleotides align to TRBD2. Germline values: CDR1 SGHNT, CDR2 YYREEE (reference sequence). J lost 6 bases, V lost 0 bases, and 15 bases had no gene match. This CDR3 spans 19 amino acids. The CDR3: CASSLDGGRVAGGRNEQFF. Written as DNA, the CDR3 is TGTGCCAGCAGCTTGGATGGGGGGCGTGTAGCGGGAGGTCGCAATGAGCAGTTCTTC.

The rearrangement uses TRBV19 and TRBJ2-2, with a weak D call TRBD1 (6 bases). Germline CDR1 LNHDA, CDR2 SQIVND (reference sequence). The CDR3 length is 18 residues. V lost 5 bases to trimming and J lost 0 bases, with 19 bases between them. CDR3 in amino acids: CASSLSLGTRSNTGELFF. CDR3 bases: TGTGCCAGTAGTCTATCCCTAGGGACAAGATCGAACACCGGGGAGCTGTTTTTT.

CDR3 in DNA: TGCAGTGCACTCGGGACAGAATTTTGCACCTTC. This sequence encodes CSALGTEFCTF. This rearrangement joins TRBV20-1 to TRBJ1-2; 7 bases map to TRBD1. Germline trimming cut 6 bases from V and 13 bases from J; bases unmatched to any gene: 11. This CDR3 is 11 amino acids long. Germline V gene sequence: CDR1 DFQATT, CDR2 SNEGSKA (reference sequence).

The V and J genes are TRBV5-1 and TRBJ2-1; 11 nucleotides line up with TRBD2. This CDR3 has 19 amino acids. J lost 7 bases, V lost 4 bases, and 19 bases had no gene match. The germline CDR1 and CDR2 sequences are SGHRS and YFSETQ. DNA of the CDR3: TGCGCCAGCAGCAATCTACTTAGCGGGAGGGCCCACCAACCAAATGAGCAGTTCTTC. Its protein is CASSNLLSGRAHQPNEQFF.